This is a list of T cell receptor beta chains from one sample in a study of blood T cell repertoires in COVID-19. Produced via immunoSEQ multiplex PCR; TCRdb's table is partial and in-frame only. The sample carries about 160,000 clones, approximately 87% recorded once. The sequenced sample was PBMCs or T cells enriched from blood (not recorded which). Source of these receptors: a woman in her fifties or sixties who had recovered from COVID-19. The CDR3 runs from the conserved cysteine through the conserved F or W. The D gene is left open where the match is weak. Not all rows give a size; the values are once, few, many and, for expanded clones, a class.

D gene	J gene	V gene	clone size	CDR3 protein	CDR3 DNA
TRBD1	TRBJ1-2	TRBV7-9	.	CASSSRDREGRYGGYTF	TGTGCCAGCAGCTCCCGAGACAGGGAAGGGAGATATGGAGGCTACACCTTC
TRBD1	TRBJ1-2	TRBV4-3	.	CASSQGLIDRGYGYTF	TGCGCCAGCAGCCAAGGACTGATAGACAGGGGTTATGGCTACACCTTC
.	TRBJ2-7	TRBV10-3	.	CAISNTGSYEQYF	TGTGCCATCAGCAACACAGGGAGCTACGAGCAGTACTTC
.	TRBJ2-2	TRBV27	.	CASSPFGGGVNTGELFF	TGTGCCAGCAGTCCTTTTGGGGGCGGAGTAAACACCGGGGAGCTGTTTTTT
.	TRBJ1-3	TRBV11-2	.	CASSSGAGNTIYF	TGTGCCAGCAGCTCCGGAGCCGGAAACACCATATATTTT
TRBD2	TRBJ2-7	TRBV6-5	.	CASRLSGIYEQYF	TGTGCCAGCAGACTTAGCGGGATCTACGAGCAGTACTTC
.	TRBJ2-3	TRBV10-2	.	CASSHSNTQYF	TGCGCCAGCAGTCATTCAAATACGCAGTATTTT
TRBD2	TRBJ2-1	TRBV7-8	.	CASSTGGPVYEQFF	TGTGCCAGCAGTACGGGGGGGCCGGTGTATGAGCAGTTCTTC
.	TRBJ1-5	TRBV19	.	CASSIGGLGNQPQHF	TGTGCCAGTAGTATTGGGGGCTTGGGAAATCAGCCCCAGCATTTT
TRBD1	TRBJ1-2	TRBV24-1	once	CATSDRDRAYGYTF	TGTGCCACCAGTGATCGGGACAGGGCTTACGGCTACACCTTC
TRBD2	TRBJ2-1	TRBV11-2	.	CASSFLAGGSNEQFF	TGTGCCAGCAGCTTCTTAGCGGGGGGTTCCAATGAGCAGTTCTTC
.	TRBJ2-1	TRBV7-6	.	CASSLGPLLADYNEQFF	TGTGCCAGCAGCTTAGGCCCCCTACTAGCAGACTACAATGAGCAGTTCTTC
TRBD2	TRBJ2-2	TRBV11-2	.	CASSRREGRSSTGELFF	TGTGCCAGCAGCCGGAGGGAGGGACGCTCCTCCACCGGGGAGCTGTTTTTT
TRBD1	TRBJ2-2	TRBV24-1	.	CATSGRQGGEVGELFF	TGTGCCACCAGTGGGAGACAGGGCGGAGAGGTCGGGGAGCTGTTTTTT
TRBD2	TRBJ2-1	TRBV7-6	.	CASSPPLAGGPNEQFF	TGTGCCAGCAGCCCCCCCCTAGCGGGGGGGCCCAACGAGCAGTTCTTC
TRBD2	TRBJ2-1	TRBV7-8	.	CASSLATSFNEQFF	TGTGCCAGCAGCTTAGCGACTAGCTTCAATGAGCAGTTCTTC
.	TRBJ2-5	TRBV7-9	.	CASSLAGAWETQYF	TGTGCCAGCAGCTTGGCAGGGGCCTGGGAGACCCAGTACTTC
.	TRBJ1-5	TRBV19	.	CASSFQGQDQPQHF	TGTGCCAGTAGTTTCCAGGGCCAGGATCAGCCCCAGCATTTT
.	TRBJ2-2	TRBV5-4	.	CASSRPGNPSGGELFF	TGTGCCAGCAGCCGTCCGGGAAACCCCTCCGGGGGGGAGCTGTTTTTT
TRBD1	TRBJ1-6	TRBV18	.	CASSGRDSVNSPLHF	TGTGCCAGCTCGGGAAGGGACAGTGTTAATTCACCCCTCCACTTT
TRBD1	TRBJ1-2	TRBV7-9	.	CASSPDRVYGYTF	TGTGCCAGCAGCCCAGACAGGGTCTATGGCTACACCTTC
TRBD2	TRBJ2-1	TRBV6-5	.	CASRGDGPYNEQFF	TGTGCCAGCCGGGGGGACGGACCCTACAATGAGCAGTTCTTC
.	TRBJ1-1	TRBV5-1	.	CASSVQGNTEAFF	TGCGCCAGCAGCGTACAGGGAAACACTGAAGCTTTCTTT
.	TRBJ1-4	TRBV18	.	CASSPQQNEKLFF	TGTGCCAGCTCACCACAACAGAATGAAAAACTGTTTTTT